This T cell receptor (beta chain) was recovered during a study of blood T cell repertoires in COVID-19. Background on the study: Sources were T cells, B-cell-depleted T cells, or PBMCs; the material itself was cDNA or gDNA.

Per the study methods: Estimation of nucleated cell counts was performed using reference gene primer amplification. Sequenced by immunoSEQ multiplex PCR; TCRdb stores in-frame clones only, minus some. The D gene and trimming were derived from the DNA, and the V and J assignments and clone size from that table. The sample carries roughly 250,000 clones, about 89% recorded once. CDR1 MGHRA and CDR2 YSYEKL come from the germline V gene. The CDR3 is 16 residues long. V shed 1 base and J shed 5 bases, with 14 bases lying between them. The receptor comes from a man aged 30 to 39 with acute or convalescent COVID-19. The sample was peripheral blood. The V and J genes are TRBV4-1 and TRBJ1-4, with D possibly TRBD1 on 5 matching bases. CDR3 DNA sequence: TGCGCCAGCAGCCAAGCGTTTACAGGAAAAAATGAAAAACTGTTTTTT. Its protein product is CASSQAFTGKNEKLFF.